The source of this T cell receptor beta chain is a study of blood T cell repertoires in COVID-19. About the research overall: Material from acute and convalescent COVID-19 was sourced from the United States, Italy and Spain. The analysed material was cDNA or gDNA that came from T cells, B-cell-depleted T cells, or PBMCs.

Germline CDR1 reads KGHSH; CDR2 reads LQKENI. CDR3 length: 11 amino acids. Trimming cost V 5 bases and J 14 bases, with 13 bases left between them. Original analysis: Amplified reference gene primers provided the basis for estimating nucleated cell counts. Here immunoSEQ multiplex PCR was the method, and the copy in TCRdb shows in-frame clones only, minus some. V, J and clone size derive from that table, while D and trimming were established from the DNA sequence. Among approximately 200,000 clones listed, approximately 80% were seen once. Those enrolled in Seattle joined during active infection and were followed longitudinally afterward.

Sequenced sample: peripheral blood. This sequence was found in a woman of 80 years or more with COVID-19, enrolled during active disease. The chain carries TRBV18 and TRBJ1-5; maybe TRBD1 (6 bases). CDR3 loop: CASSSTGHKHF. In nucleotides, the CDR3 is TGTGCCAGCTCATCGACAGGACATAAGCATTTT.